These 27 T cell receptor beta chains originate from one sample sequenced in a study of shared clonotypes between healthy human individuals. The method was immunoSEQ multiplex PCR; TCRdb's version includes in-frame clones alone and lacks a portion of them. The sample shows a few million clones, over 85% of them seen only once. The sequenced sample consisted of naive CD4+ T cells from PBMCs. Subset of the sample: CD45RA+ positively selected. The receptor set was obtained from a man aged 18 to 29 in good health. Some clones in this sample may be carry-over from other donors' samples.

The V gene is TRBV19, the J gene TRBJ2-7, with 9 nucleotides matching TRBD1. CDR3 length: 16 residues. Germline loops: CDR1 LNHDA, CDR2 SQIVND (reference sequence). With V trimmed by 8 bases and J by 0 bases, 11 bases remained unmatched. The CDR3 DNA follows: TGTGCCAGTTCATCCCTGGGGGACAGGGTCTCCTACGAGCAGTACTTC. Encoded protein: CASSSLGDRVSYEQYF.

The rearrangement links TRBV5-4 to TRBJ2-3; 8 positions match TRBD2. Germline values: CDR1 SGHNT, CDR2 YYREEE (reference sequence). The CDR3 spans 13 residues. The J segment lost 5 bases and the V segment lost 10 bases, leaving 9 bases of the junction unmatched. CDR3 sequence (DNA): TGTGCCCCCGGGGGGGCCTCCAAAGATACGCAGTATTTT. Encoded protein: CAPGGASKDTQYF.

The chain combines TRBV27 with TRBJ2-7; perhaps TRBD1 as D (5 bases). Trimming removed 0 bases at V and 0 bases at J, with 27 bases between. Germline-derived CDR1 and CDR2 are MNHEY and SMNVEV (reference sequence). The CDR3 totals 21 residues. The CDR3 DNA sequence: TGTGCCAGCAGTTTATCTTACTCCAGACACTCGGTACCAGACAGCTCCTACGAGCAGTACTTC. This translates into CASSLSYSRHSVPDSSYEQYF.

This clone appeared once. The chain has TRBV5-1 and TRBJ2-5; TRBD1 matches at 7 bases. Germline V gene lookup returns CDR1 SGHRS and CDR2 YFSETQ. J was trimmed by 5 bases and V by 4 bases; bases with no gene match: 8. The CDR3 sequence is 14 residues long. As DNA, the CDR3 is TGCGCCAGCAGCCCGGACAGGACTGGGGAGACCCAGTACTTC. This sequence encodes CASSPDRTGETQYF.

The gene calls are TRBV25-1 and TRBJ1-3, with a possible D match to TRBD1 (5 bases). CDR3 length: 15 amino acids. V was pared by 2 bases and J by 0 bases, with 8 bases between. Germline CDR1 and CDR2: MGHDK and SYGVNS. The CDR3: CASSEPGSSGNTIYF. DNA of the CDR3: TGTGCCAGCAGTGAACCAGGGAGCTCTGGAAACACCATATATTTT.

This clone is a singleton in its sample. The chain links TRBV19 to TRBJ2-7, with D uncertain. V dropped 4 bases and J dropped 5 bases, with 9 bases sitting between them. In germline, CDR1 is LNHDA, CDR2 SQIVND (reference sequence). The CDR3 length is 12 residues. The CDR3 DNA reads as TGTGCCAGTAGTAATGCAGAGAACGAGCAGTACTTC. Encoded protein: CASSNAENEQYF. The full variable domain, rest sourced from reference TRBV19 and TRBJ2-7, is DGGITQSPKYLFRKEGQNVTLSCEQNLNHDAMYWYRQDPGQGLRLIYYSQIVNDFQKGDIAEGYSVSREKKESFPLTVTSAQKNPTAFYLCASSNAENEQYFGPGTRLTVT.

The chain links TRBV5-6 to TRBJ1-2; unclear D gene. Trimming left V 0 bases short and J 2 bases short, with 8 bases between. Germline-derived CDR1 and CDR2 are SGHDT and YYEEEE. The CDR3 contains 14 residues. The CDR3 DNA sequence: TGTGCCAGCAGCTTGGCTGGCAGCAACTATGGCTACACCTTC. Translation: CASSLAGSNYGYTF.

The chain recombines TRBV7-9 with TRBJ1-4, with D possibly being TRBD1 (5 bases). In germline, CDR1 is SEHNR, CDR2 FQNEAQ (reference sequence). CDR3 length: 15 residues. The V end lost 1 base, the J end lost 7 bases, and 13 bases lay between the germline ends. The DNA for the CDR3 is TGTGCCAGCAGCTTAGGGGTGGGGGTACGTGAAAAACTGTTTTTT. This gives the protein CASSLGVGVREKLFF.

The chain is built from TRBV7-2 and TRBJ1-2, with 9 positions matching TRBD1. Germline V gene lookup returns CDR1 SGHTA and CDR2 FQGNSA. The CDR3 length is 14 residues. V shed 1 base, J shed 9 bases, and the junction held 6 bases outside the gene matches. In nucleotides, the CDR3 is TGTGCCAGCAGCTTAGGTAACAGGGGGCAGCGCTACACCTTC. Translation: CASSLGNRGQRYTF.

V and J are TRBV4-2 and TRBJ2-3; D perhaps matches TRBD2 (6 bases). V lost 3 bases, J lost 6 bases, and 13 bases lay in between. This CDR3 region has 14 residues. Germline V lookup: CDR1 LGHNA, CDR2 YNFKEQ. This CDR3 reads CASSQRGLGDTQYF. The DNA for the CDR3 is TGTGCCAGCAGCCAGCGGGGTCTGGGGGATACGCAGTATTTT.

The chain carries TRBV27 and TRBJ1-1; no clear D gene. Germline CDR1 reads MNHEY; CDR2 reads SMNVEV (reference sequence). V was pared by 5 bases and J by 0 bases, with 10 bases between. This CDR3 contains 14 residues. The CDR3: CASSPRVMNTEAFF. Written as DNA, the CDR3 is TGTGCCAGCAGTCCCCGGGTGATGAACACTGAAGCTTTCTTT.

The CDR3 DNA follows: TGTGCCAGCAGCGAGGGACAGAGCACCGGGGAGCTGTTTTTT. Translation gives CASSEGQSTGELFF. The chain uses TRBV9 and TRBJ2-2, with 7 bases lining up with TRBD1. Germline V gene data show CDR1 as SGDLS and CDR2 as YYNGEE. The CDR3 sequence is 14 residues long. J lost 4 bases, V lost 3 bases, and 3 bases had no gene match. Combining the CDR3 with reference TRBV9 and TRBJ2-2 gives the whole variable domain DSGVTQTPKHLITATGQRVTLRCSPRSGDLSVYWYQQSLDQGLQFLIQYYNGEERAKGNILERFSAQQFPDLHSELNLSSLELGDSALYFCASSEGQSTGELFFGEGSRLTVL.

The genes are TRBV7-9 and TRBJ2-5; 9 bases match TRBD2. This CDR3 contains 15 residues. V was clipped by 5 bases and J by 5 bases; unmatched bases: 9. Germline assignment: CDR1 SEHNR and CDR2 FQNEAQ (reference sequence). Written as DNA, the CDR3 is TGTGCCAGCAGCCCGGGAGCGGGAGGAGTGGAGACCCAGTACTTC. This encodes CASSPGAGGVETQYF.

The chain is built from TRBV6-5 and TRBJ1-4, with D possibly TRBD1 on 5 matching bases. The CDR3 runs to 15 residues. The V and J ends lost 0 bases and 5 bases respectively, with 10 bases between them. Per the germline V gene, CDR1 is MNHEY and CDR2 is SVGAGI. The CDR3 loop is CASSYSAGDNEKLFF. DNA for the CDR3: TGTGCCAGCAGTTACTCGGCTGGGGACAATGAAAAACTGTTTTTT.

The chain has TRBV5-1 and TRBJ2-3, with 12 bases that match TRBD2. This CDR3 comprises 20 residues. Germline assignment: CDR1 SGHRS and CDR2 YFSETQ. After removal of 5 bases from V and 0 bases from J, the junction contained 16 bases not matched to a gene. CDR3 sequence reads: CASSFPPGLAGPTSTDTQYF. The CDR3 DNA follows: TGCGCCAGCAGTTTTCCCCCGGGACTAGCGGGCCCAACTAGCACAGATACGCAGTATTTT.

The DNA for the CDR3 is TGTGCCAGCAGCCCTCAACCAGGGGGCGTTGAGGCTTTCTTT. Translated, it gives CASSPQPGGVEAFF. The chain employs TRBV7-3 and TRBJ1-1, with 8 nucleotides matching TRBD1. CDR1 and CDR2 from the germline V gene are SGHTA and FQGTGA. This CDR3 has 14 amino acids. V gave up 5 bases and J gave up 11 bases; unmatched junction bases: 13.

The chain links TRBV28 to TRBJ2-5; 9 bases line up with TRBD1. Germline V CDR1 and CDR2: MDHEN, SYDVKM. V shed 4 bases, J shed 6 bases, and the junction held 15 bases outside the gene matches. The CDR3 covers 17 residues. This chain's CDR3 is CASSSRSPGQGIKTQYF. CDR3 DNA: TGTGCCAGCAGTTCGCGATCCCCGGGACAGGGAATTAAGACCCAGTACTTC.

The chain combines TRBV10-2 with TRBJ2-7; tentative D call: TRBD2 (5 bases). The length of the CDR3 is 16 residues. Between the trimmed V and J ends, which lost 0 bases and 3 bases, there was a span of 15 bases. CDR1 WSHSY and CDR2 SAAADI come from the germline V gene. The CDR3 spells CASSESNAGSLYEQYF. The CDR3 DNA sequence: TGCGCCAGCAGTGAGTCGAACGCGGGTTCCCTCTACGAGCAGTACTTC.

J is TRBJ2-2 and V is TRBV2, with D unclear. Trimming cost V 4 bases and J 1 base, with 7 bases left between them. The CDR3 has 14 residues. Germline loops: CDR1 SNHLY, CDR2 FYNNEI. CDR3 loop: CASSVRQNTGELFF. CDR3 in DNA: TGTGCCAGCAGTGTCAGACAGAACACCGGGGAGCTGTTTTTT.

V usage is TRBV6-5 and J usage is TRBJ2-1; 9 nucleotides line up with TRBD2. Germline V gene sequence: CDR1 MNHEY, CDR2 SVGAGI. The J segment lost 5 bases and the V segment lost 5 bases, leaving 7 bases of the junction unmatched. The CDR3 length is 15 residues. The CDR3 protein is CASSRAGGPNNEQFF. The DNA of the CDR3 is TGTGCCAGCAGTCGGGCGGGAGGGCCTAACAATGAGCAGTTCTTC.

The chain has TRBV28 and TRBJ1-4; weak D call: TRBD1 (5 bases). This CDR3 is 13 amino acids long. In germline, CDR1 is MDHEN, CDR2 SYDVKM. Trimming shortened V by 2 bases and J by 7 bases, and 8 bases separated the two germline ends. The CDR3 coding sequence is TGTGCCAGCAGTTTAAGAGACAGTGAAAAACTGTTTTTT. This translates into CASSLRDSEKLFF.

The V call is TRBV6-1, the J call TRBJ1-3; the match to TRBD1 covers 8 bases. The CDR3 totals 15 residues. The J segment lost 4 bases and the V segment lost 0 bases, leaving 2 bases of the junction unmatched. CDR1 and CDR2 (germline): MNHNS, SASEGT. This CDR3 is CASSEAGQGGNTIYF. The CDR3 bases are TGTGCCAGCAGTGAAGCAGGACAGGGAGGAAACACCATATATTTT.

The chain links TRBV15 to TRBJ2-5; perhaps TRBD2 as D (5 bases). The CDR3 spans 13 residues. The ends were cut back, 5 bases at V and 0 bases at J, with 7 bases in the middle. From germline, CDR1 is LNHNV and CDR2 YYDKDF (reference sequence). CDR3 nucleotide sequence: TGTGCCACCAGCGGAGGCTACCAAGAGACCCAGTACTTC. Amino acids: CATSGGYQETQYF.

This clone is a singleton in its sample. The chain combines TRBV7-2 with TRBJ2-3; D ambiguous. V lost 1 base and J lost 4, with 6 bases in between. The germline gives CDR1 SGHTA, CDR2 FQGNSA. This CDR3 is 13 amino acids long. CDR3 loop: CASSLEEADTQYF. CDR3 DNA sequence: TGTGCCAGCAGCTTAGAGGAAGCAGATACGCAGTATTTT.

J is TRBJ2-1 and V is TRBV20-1; D gene unclear. The germline V gene encodes CDR1 DFQATT and CDR2 SNEGSKA (reference sequence). V shed 3 bases and J shed 10 bases, with 10 bases lying between them. The CDR3 covers 11 residues. CDR3 region: CSASFGWEQFF. CDR3 in DNA: TGCAGTGCTAGTTTCGGGTGGGAGCAGTTCTTC.

Only one count was recorded for this clone. The J gene is TRBJ1-1, the V gene TRBV18; D is uncertain. Trimming took 3 bases from V and 6 from J, leaving 14 bases between them. The CDR3 is 14 amino acids. Germline-derived CDR1 and CDR2 are KGHSH and LQKENI. CDR3 sequence reads: CASSPIESKPEAFF. Written as DNA, the CDR3 is TGTGCCAGCTCACCTATCGAATCAAAGCCTGAAGCTTTCTTT.

This clone appeared once. Other DNA sequences in this specimen translate into the identical CDR3. This chain joins TRBV28 and TRBJ1-5, with TRBD1 matching over 8 bases. CDR1 and CDR2 (germline): MDHEN, SYDVKM. This CDR3 comprises 14 residues. V lost 3 bases, J lost 5 bases, and 3 bases stayed unmatched. CDR3 in amino acids: CASSFSGGDQPQHF. The DNA of the CDR3 is TGTGCCAGCAGTTTTTCAGGGGGCGATCAGCCCCAGCATTTT.